This T cell receptor beta chain was captured in a study of T cells in Graves' hyperthyroidism and ophthalmopathy. Using RNA transcripts as the source, TCR beta CDR3 regions were amplified. The HTBI set primed first-round TCR CDR3 RT-PCR. TCRdb itself ran the multiplex PCR reads through MiXCR, one entry per CDR3 protein. This table holds 610,000 or so distinct CDR3 sequences, about half found once. Stable hyperthyroidism: no ophthalmopathy progression over 18 months of follow-up. Newly diagnosed patients aged 18 to 65 had hyperthyroidism of under 2 months' duration. Comment on this clonotype: What it recognizes is unknown.

Study-level results: Before onset, by a median of around six months, the model predicted ophthalmopathy.

This receptor was taken from a woman between 18 and 29 years old with Graves' hyperthyroidism. The sequencing input was peripheral blood or thyroid tissue (not recorded which).

This chain's CDR3 is CASSLRRVTAGEKLFF. The CDR3 DNA is TGCGCCAGCAGCTTGAGGCGAGTGACAGCGGGTGAAAAACTGTTTTTT. V and J are TRBV5-1 and TRBJ1-4, with D possibly TRBD1 on 5 matching bases. Trimming left V 1 base short and J 7 bases short, with 17 bases between. This CDR3 has 16 amino acids. Germline assignment: CDR1 SGHRS and CDR2 YFSETQ.